This TCR beta chain was sequenced during a study of vaccination effects on CD4 cells after COVID-19. On the study more broadly: Each participant was administered two doses of either the BNT162b2 or the mRNA-1273 vaccine.

At the end of about 9 days of culture, CD4+ T cells were isolated. This CDR3 contains 12 residues. Germline V gene lookup returns CDR1 MGHRA and CDR2 YSYEKL. The ends were cut back, 0 bases at V and 5 bases at J, with 4 bases in the middle. The data were produced by immunoSEQ multiplex PCR, yet TCRdb's version contains in-frame clones alone and is incomplete. Of tens of thousands of clones listed, 65% to 70% are singletons. Regarding this clone: Its antigen is currently unknown.

The TCR originated in a human donor who received a COVID-19 vaccine. Sequences were derived from CD4+ T cells from PBMCs cultured without peptide, sampled before COVID-19 vaccination. The V gene is TRBV4-1, the J gene TRBJ2-5, with no clear D. The DNA of the CDR3 is TGCGCCAGCAGCCAAGATCGGGAGACCCAGTACTTC. The encoded protein is CASSQDRETQYF.